The 15 T cell receptor beta chains listed next were all sequenced from one sample in a study of T cell responses to AZD1222 COVID-19 vaccine. Profiling relied on immunoSEQ multiplex PCR, and the TCRdb table lists in-frame clones only, not all of them. The repertoire holds approximately 130,000 clones, with over 75% as singletons. The sequences come from peripheral blood, collected 28 days after the second dose of the MenACWY control vaccine. These receptors all come from an adult who received the MenACWY meningococcal vaccine as a control.

The CDR3 coding sequence is TGTGCCAGCAGACCTTCAGGGTTTGGTGTGTCTGGAAACACCATATATTTT. It codes for CASRPSGFGVSGNTIYF. This chain joins TRBV7-9 and TRBJ1-3; maybe TRBD1 (5 bases). The V and J ends lost 6 bases and 1 base respectively, with 19 bases between them. Germline values: CDR1 SEHNR, CDR2 FQNEAQ (reference sequence). This CDR3 contains 17 residues.

The chain carries TRBV19 and TRBJ1-1, with 7 bases matching TRBD1. The CDR3 spans 14 residues. Per germline, CDR1 LNHDA and CDR2 SQIVND (reference sequence). V was clipped by 5 bases and J by 2 bases; unmatched bases: 5. The CDR3 reads CASSWRGQNTEAFF. In nucleotides, the CDR3 is TGTGCCAGTAGTTGGAGGGGGCAAAACACTGAAGCTTTCTTT.

The chain has TRBV4-2 and TRBJ2-1; D is uncertain. V lost 4 bases, J lost 4 bases, and 8 bases lay in between. Germline V gene data show CDR1 as LGHNA and CDR2 as YNFKEQ. This CDR3 has 13 amino acids. This chain's CDR3 is CASSPAVYNEQFF. In DNA, the CDR3 is TGTGCCAGCAGCCCGGCCGTGTACAATGAGCAGTTCTTC.

The chain uses TRBV7-9 and TRBJ1-4; D ambiguous. This CDR3 spans 13 amino acids. Trimming left V 5 bases short and J 0 bases short, with 4 bases between. CDR1 and CDR2 (germline): SEHNR, FQNEAQ (reference sequence). The CDR3 DNA reads TGTGCCAGCAGCCGGCCAACTAATGAAAAACTGTTTTTT. Translated: CASSRPTNEKLFF. Filled out from reference TRBV7-9 and TRBJ1-4, the complete variable domain reads DTGVSQNPRHKITKRGQNVTFRCDPISEHNRLYWYRQTLGQGPEFLTYFQNEAQLEKSRLLSDRFSAERPKGSFSTLEIQRTEQGDSAMYLCASSRPTNEKLFFGSGTQLSVL.

This rearrangement joins TRBV2 to TRBJ2-2; D call uncertain. Germline CDR1 reads SNHLY; CDR2 reads FYNNEI. This CDR3 comprises 15 residues. V lost 2 bases and J 5 bases, leaving 12 bases between the germline ends. The CDR3 nucleotides read TGTGCCAGCAGTGAATTTGTGACTTTAACCGGGGAGCTGTTTTTT. This codes for CASSEFVTLTGELFF.

CDR3: CASSLNRDFYEQYF. For the CDR3, the DNA is TGTGCCAGCAGTTTAAACCGGGACTTCTACGAGCAGTACTTC. This sequence joins TRBV2 and TRBJ2-7; tentatively, D is TRBD2 (6 bases). Per germline, CDR1 SNHLY and CDR2 FYNNEI. Deletions cut 5 bases from V and 3 bases from J, with 14 bases between. The CDR3 is 14 amino acids.

The chain is built from TRBV6-5 and TRBJ1-2; 7 bases are a match to TRBD1. Germline V gene lookup returns CDR1 MNHEY and CDR2 SVGAGI. The CDR3 length is 16 residues. The V and J ends lost 2 bases and 4 bases, in that order; junction bases with no gene match: 10. CDR3 in amino acids: CASSYTITGEVYGYTF. The CDR3 nucleotides read TGTGCCAGCAGTTACACGATTACAGGGGAAGTCTATGGCTACACCTTC.

The chain links TRBV24-1 to TRBJ2-5; the D gene is possibly TRBD1 (6 bases). Looked up from germline, CDR1 is KGHDR and CDR2 is SFDVKD. V dropped 0 bases and J dropped 3 bases, with 7 bases sitting between them. This CDR3 spans 14 amino acids. CDR3 nucleotides: TGTGCCACCAGTGATTTGAAGGGGGAAGAGACCCAGTACTTC. This translates into CATSDLKGEETQYF.

J is TRBJ1-1 and V is TRBV12-3 or TRBV12-4, with 7 bases matching TRBD1. Trimming removed 8 bases from V and 4 bases from J; junction bases left unmatched: 7. This CDR3 is 13 amino acids long. CDR3 protein: CASGGQLSTEAFF. The CDR3 DNA sequence: TGTGCCAGCGGGGGACAGCTAAGCACTGAAGCTTTCTTT.

This chain connects TRBV5-6 to TRBJ1-4; D is uncertain. CDR1 SGHDT and CDR2 YYEEEE come from the germline V gene. The CDR3 consists of 14 residues. V was pared by 5 bases and J by 0 bases, with 8 bases between. The CDR3 reads CASRLRTTNEKLFF. Written as DNA, the CDR3 is TGTGCCAGCAGGCTGAGGACAACTAATGAAAAACTGTTTTTT.

The chain combines TRBV3-1 (or the pseudogene TRBV3-2) with TRBJ1-2; TRBD1 matches 7 bases. The length of the CDR3 is 16 residues. With V trimmed by 1 base and J by 2 bases, 7 bases remained unmatched. Germline CDR1 and CDR2: LGHDT and YNNKEL (reference sequence). Written as DNA, the CDR3 is TGTGCCAGCAGCCAAGCGGGGCAGGGGGGGAACTATGGCTACACCTTC. It translates to CASSQAGQGGNYGYTF.

V gene TRBV21-1 combines with J gene TRBJ2-7; no check of the table's D call, TRBD1, against the DNA was made. TRBV21-1 corresponds to a pseudogene. CDR3 length: 13 residues. CDR3 bases: TGTGCCAGCAGCAAAGACAGGTTGGACGAGCAGTACTTC. Amino acid sequence: CASSKDRLDEQYF.

This chain uses TRBV7-2 with TRBJ1-4; 10 nucleotides line up with TRBD1. This CDR3 spans 14 amino acids. Germline V lookup: CDR1 SGHTA, CDR2 FQGNSA. V trimming: 4 bases; J trimming: 7 bases; junction bases outside the gene matches: 3. CDR3 sequence (DNA): TGTGCCAGCAGCTCCAGGACAGGGGGTGAAAAACTGTTTTTT. This gives the protein CASSSRTGGEKLFF.

The chain joins TRBV3-1 (or the pseudogene TRBV3-2) to TRBJ2-3; tentative D call: TRBD1 (5 bases). The V gene's germline CDR1 is LGHDT and CDR2 YNNKEL (reference sequence). V gave up 1 base and J gave up 6 bases, with 5 bases separating them. CDR3 length: 12 amino acids. The CDR3 DNA reads TGTGCCAGCAGCCAAGGGGGCGATACGCAGTATTTT. This translates into CASSQGGDTQYF.

The V and J genes are TRBV2 and TRBJ2-3, with TRBD2 identical over 7 bases. The CDR3 has 16 residues. Germline loops: CDR1 SNHLY, CDR2 FYNNEI. The V and J ends lost 8 bases and 0 bases, in that order; junction bases with no gene match: 11. The CDR3 bases are TGTGCCAGCCACCGTACGCTAGCGGATAGCACAGATACGCAGTATTTT. Translation gives CASHRTLADSTDTQYF.